Detailed here is one T cell receptor beta chain. Antigen: not known. The method was immunoSEQ multiplex PCR; TCRdb's version includes in-frame clones alone and lacks a portion of them. This table holds about 24,000 clones, 84% found once. These data originate in a study of PD-1 blockade in classical Hodgkin lymphoma. Exposure to brentuximab vedotin varied, and each patient had relapsed following autologous stem cell transplantation. The CD4+ T cells used were purified from thawed PBMCs through magnetic negative selection. Study-wide findings and caveats: A reduction in baseline TCR diversity was reportedly seen in newly diagnosed patients relative to healthy donors.

The sequencing used CD4+ T cells from blood, collected at baseline. The TCR sequence derives from a human donor with classical Hodgkin lymphoma.

The CDR3 coding sequence is TGTGCCAGCAGTTACTCGGGGAGCACAGATACGCAGTATTTT. Its protein product is CASSYSGSTDTQYF. V and J are TRBV6-5 and TRBJ2-3, with D uncertain. V lost 0 bases to trimming and J lost 0 bases, with 4 bases between them. Germline V gene lookup returns CDR1 MNHEY and CDR2 SVGAGI. The CDR3 is made up of 14 amino acids.